This T cell receptor beta chain was identified in a study of beta chain features in type 1 diabetes. This CDR3 spans 15 amino acids. V lost 1 base and J lost 2, with 11 bases in between. Germline V gene lookup returns CDR1 SNHLY and CDR2 FYNNEI. Expressed TCRB transcripts were sequenced because the isolated RNA had all been reverse transcribed beforehand. This table comes from immunoSEQ multiplex PCR, and its TCRdb copy is limited to in-frame clones, with some not included. The profile shows some 270,000 clones, around 14% of them singletons. There was one heparinised blood draw per donor, averaging about 110 mL. This clone was picked up a small number of times.

The TCR sequence derives from a woman in her 40s in good health. This chain links TRBV2 with TRBJ2-5; a possible D gene is TRBD2 (6 bases). The material sequenced was naive CD4+ T cells from blood. Written as DNA, the CDR3 is TGTGCCAGCAGTGAAGGCGGGGCAGCACAAGAGACCCAGTACTTC. It encodes CASSEGGAAQETQYF.